The 25 T cell receptor beta chains below all came from one sample that was sequenced in a study of T cell changes during pregnancy in multiple sclerosis. Clones were read by immunoSEQ multiplex PCR, and TCRdb kept only the in-frame ones, dropping some. The profile shows 75,000 to 95,000 clones, around 94% of them singletons. This specimen was CD4+ T cells from peripheral blood mononuclear cells, taken after pregnancy. The origin of the receptors is a female donor with multiple sclerosis, enrolled in a pregnancy study.

This rearrangement joins TRBV2 to TRBJ2-7; D remains unclear. The V end was cut by 3 bases, the J end by 3 bases, with 12 bases between. Germline lookup yields CDR1 SNHLY and CDR2 FYNNEI. The CDR3 length is 14 residues. The DNA of the CDR3 is TGTGCCAGCAGTGACTGGCTCCTGAACTACGAGCAGTACTTC. It encodes CASSDWLLNYEQYF.

The table lists this clone with a count of one. The rearrangement uses TRBV7-2 and TRBJ2-3; D unclear. Germline CDR1 SGHTA, CDR2 FQGNSA. V lost 6 bases and J lost 6, with 10 bases in between. This CDR3 region has 12 residues. The CDR3 DNA follows: TGTGCCAGCAGAGCTTTAAGTGATACGCAGTATTTT. Amino acid sequence: CASRALSDTQYF. Complete variable domain (other parts from reference TRBV7-2 and TRBJ2-3): GAGVSQSPSNKVTEKGKDVELRCDPISGHTALYWYRQSLGQGLEFLIYFQGNSAPDKSGLPSDRFSAERTGGSVSTLTIQRTQQEDSAVYLCASRALSDTQYFGPGTRLTVL.

J is TRBJ2-1 and V is TRBV2, with D possibly being TRBD1 (6 bases). CDR1 SNHLY and CDR2 FYNNEI come from the germline V gene. CDR3 length: 15 amino acids. Between the trimmed V and J ends, which lost 7 bases and 2 bases, there was a span of 15 bases. The CDR3 region is CASTLETGTYNEQFF. The CDR3, as DNA: TGTGCCAGCACCTTAGAGACAGGAACCTACAATGAGCAGTTCTTC.

This chain connects TRBV28 to TRBJ2-3; D call uncertain. CDR3 size: 11 residues. Trimming took 6 bases from V and 3 from J, leaving 4 bases between them. Germline V gene lookup returns CDR1 MDHEN and CDR2 SYDVKM. CDR3 region: CASSETDTQYF. The CDR3 nucleotides are TGTGCCAGCAGCGAGACAGATACGCAGTATTTT.

V is TRBV9 and J is TRBJ2-1; D is possibly TRBD2 (6 bases). Between the trimmed V and J ends, which lost 0 bases and 0 bases, there was a span of 13 bases. The germline V gene has CDR1 SGDLS and CDR2 YYNGEE. The CDR3 consists of 17 residues. In DNA, the CDR3 is TGTGCCAGCAGCGTAGCTGATAGCGGAAGCTCCTACAATGAGCAGTTCTTC. This sequence encodes CASSVADSGSSYNEQFF.

The rearrangement joins TRBV18 to TRBJ2-1, with TRBD1 identical over 7 bases. Trimming cost V 6 bases and J 3 bases; bases outside gene matches: 5. The CDR3 has 14 amino acids. Germline V CDR1 and CDR2: KGHSH, LQKENI. The DNA for the CDR3 is TGTGCCAGCTCCTCCCGACAGGGCTACAATGAGCAGTTCTTC. Translated: CASSSRQGYNEQFF.

The chain joins TRBV6-5 to TRBJ2-3; the D is unclear. V lost 2 bases to trimming and J lost 6 bases, with 9 bases between them. The CDR3 has 13 amino acids. From germline, CDR1 is MNHEY and CDR2 SVGAGI. CDR3 amino acids: CASSYLGSDTQYF. For the CDR3, the DNA is TGTGCCAGCAGTTACCTTGGCTCCGATACGCAGTATTTT.

Details on this clone: A read error may produce the germline difference seen at one junction end. The chain combines TRBV9 with TRBJ1-1; D gene unclear. This CDR3 comprises 8 residues. Germline loops: CDR1 SGDLS, CDR2 YYNGEE. CDR3 loop: CASSPEGF. CDR3 in DNA: TGTGCCAGCAGCCCCGAGGGCTTT.

CDR3 in DNA: TGTGCCAGCAGTTTCCCATACTCGAACCCAAGCTACGAGCAGTACTTC. Translating gives CASSFPYSNPSYEQYF. This chain joins TRBV28 and TRBJ2-7; D not resolved. This CDR3 region has 16 residues. CDR1 and CDR2 from the germline V gene are MDHEN and SYDVKM. The ends were cut back, 3 bases at V and 3 bases at J, with 18 bases in the middle.

The chain combines TRBV5-4 with TRBJ2-1; TRBD2 matches 7 bases. This CDR3 comprises 16 residues. Germline V CDR1 and CDR2: SGHNT, YYREEE (reference sequence). With 0 bases clipped from V and 6 bases from J, the junction kept 9 bases outside the gene matches. CDR3 sequence: CASSLVPWREINEQFF. In nucleotides, the CDR3 is TGTGCCAGCAGCTTGGTCCCCTGGCGGGAGATCAATGAGCAGTTCTTC. Drawing the rest from reference TRBV5-4 and TRBJ2-1, the complete variable domain is ETGVTQSPTHLIKTRGQQVTLRCSSQSGHNTVSWYQQALGQGPQFIFQYYREEENGRGNFPPRFSGLQFPNYSSELNVNALELDDSALYLCASSLVPWREINEQFFGPGTRLTVL.

The chain joins TRBV5-3 to TRBJ2-1, with 8 positions matching TRBD2. Being an ORF, TRBV5-3 has a function that is uncertain. There are 16 residues in the CDR3. J lost 5 bases, V lost 4 bases, and 11 bases had no gene match. The CDR3 sequence is CARSLRGGSHHNEQFF. CDR3 in DNA: TGTGCCAGAAGCCTCCGCGGGGGGAGTCACCACAATGAGCAGTTCTTC.

The CDR3 loop is CASRSDRGLAGGPRDTQYF. CDR3 nucleotides: TGTGCCAGTAGATCGGACAGGGGTTTGGCGGGAGGGCCGAGAGATACGCAGTATTTT. The chain couples TRBV19 to TRBJ2-3; D possibly uses TRBD1 or TRBD2 (9 bases each). Germline V lookup: CDR1 LNHDA, CDR2 SQIVND (reference sequence). V was clipped by 6 bases and J by 5 bases, with 30 bases between them. The CDR3 is 19 amino acids.

The chain carries TRBV10-3 and TRBJ2-3; D is possibly TRBD1 (5 bases). V lost 2 bases and J lost 6, with 15 bases in between. The CDR3 consists of 15 residues. The V gene's germline CDR1 is ENHRY and CDR2 SYGVKD. CDR3 bases: TGTGCCATCAGTGAGACCAGGGTCCCGGTTGATACGCAGTATTTT. Translated, it gives CAISETRVPVDTQYF.

The genes are TRBV5-1 and TRBJ2-7, with 7 bases fitting TRBD2. The V gene end was trimmed by 6 bases and the J gene end by 6 bases; junction bases not matched to a gene: 12. The CDR3 consists of 14 residues. Germline lookup yields CDR1 SGHRS and CDR2 YFSETQ. The DNA of the CDR3 is TGCGCCAGCACCCAGGGAGGGACGCTCGTCGAGCAGTACTTC. This gives the protein CASTQGGTLVEQYF.

This clone is a singleton in its sample. The chain combines TRBV27 with TRBJ2-3, with 7 bases fitting TRBD2. Trimming removed 3 bases from V and 3 bases from J; junction bases left unmatched: 12. Germline CDR1 reads MNHEY; CDR2 reads SMNVEV (reference sequence). The CDR3 runs 17 residues. This chain's CDR3 is CASSFVGGEGRTDTQYF. The DNA for the CDR3 is TGTGCCAGCAGTTTCGTGGGGGGGGAGGGCCGGACAGATACGCAGTATTTT.

The J gene is TRBJ1-4, the V gene TRBV27, with a weak D call TRBD1 (5 bases). V was shortened by 0 bases and J by 4 bases, with 15 bases between the two germline ends. This CDR3 comprises 17 residues. The germline gives CDR1 MNHEY, CDR2 SMNVEV (reference sequence). CDR3 loop: CASSLSRRGVRNEKLFF. The CDR3 DNA reads TGTGCCAGCAGTTTATCGCGGAGGGGAGTCCGTAATGAAAAACTGTTTTTT.

CDR3 protein: CASSEGDSHEQYF. DNA of the CDR3: TGTGCCAGCAGTGAAGGGGACAGCCACGAGCAGTACTTC. The rearrangement uses TRBV2 and TRBJ2-5, with 7 bases that match TRBD1. The J call is doubtful: the DNA matches TRBJ2-7 better. From germline, CDR1 is SNHLY and CDR2 FYNNEI. This CDR3 contains 13 residues.

The chain uses TRBV29-1 and TRBJ2-1; weak D call: TRBD1 (6 bases). The V gene's germline CDR1 is SQVTM and CDR2 ANQGSEA. Trimming took 4 bases from V and 12 from J, leaving 19 bases between them. The CDR3 has 13 residues. In DNA, the CDR3 is TGCAGCGTTGGGGGGCCGCTCACCGCCAGGCAGTTCTTC. This gives the protein CSVGGPLTARQFF.

The J gene is TRBJ2-2, the V gene TRBV5-4; TRBD2 matches 14 bases. The CDR3 runs to 17 residues. With 3 bases clipped from V and 7 bases from J, the junction kept 8 bases outside the gene matches. Germline CDR1 reads SGHNT; CDR2 reads YYREEE (reference sequence). This chain's CDR3 is CASSWGLAGAAGGELFF. The CDR3 DNA reads as TGTGCCAGCAGCTGGGGACTAGCGGGAGCGGCGGGCGGGGAGCTGTTTTTT.

This chain links TRBV29-1 with TRBJ2-3; the match to TRBD2 covers 9 bases. Trimming removed 6 bases from V and 3 bases from J; junction bases left unmatched: 7. The CDR3 extends over 14 amino acids. The V gene's germline CDR1 is SQVTM and CDR2 ANQGSEA. Here the CDR3 DNA reads TGCAGCGTATTAGCGGGAGTGACAACAGATACGCAGTATTTT. Its translation is CSVLAGVTTDTQYF.

This clone was detected once. The gene calls are TRBV5-1 and TRBJ1-1; D is possibly TRBD1 (6 bases). Germline CDR1 reads SGHRS; CDR2 reads YFSETQ. This CDR3 contains 13 residues. V lost 0 bases to trimming and J lost 10 bases, with 13 bases between them. The CDR3 region is CASSLEGRGPAFF. The CDR3, as DNA: TGCGCCAGCAGCTTGGAGGGCAGGGGTCCAGCTTTCTTT.

The chain's CDR3 is CASSLYGYNQPQHF. The DNA of the CDR3 is TGTGCCAGTAGTCTGTACGGGTATAATCAGCCCCAGCATTTT. J is TRBJ1-5 and V is TRBV19; no clear D gene. Germline V CDR1 and CDR2: LNHDA, SQIVND (reference sequence). Trimming took off 5 bases at V and 4 bases at J, with 12 bases between the two ends. The CDR3 extends over 14 amino acids.

This clone was counted once. J is TRBJ2-7 and V is TRBV19; D may be TRBD2 (7 bases). Trimming shortened V by 6 bases and J by 3 bases, and 15 bases separated the two germline ends. CDR1 is LNHDA, CDR2 SQIVND, per germline (reference sequence). The CDR3 has 14 amino acids. The CDR3 loop reads CASREGGAVYEQYF. In nucleotides, the CDR3 is TGTGCCAGTAGGGAGGGGGGGGCCGTCTACGAGCAGTACTTC.

Comments on this clone: Sequence at one end of the junction differs from germline and may be a read error. The chain has TRBV28 and TRBJ1-2; possible D gene TRBD1, 5 bases. CDR1 is MDHEN, CDR2 SYDVKM, per germline. The CDR3 spans 11 residues. CDR3 protein: CASSFGAGRVF. CDR3 nucleotide sequence: TGTGCCAGCAGTTTTGGGGCAGGAAGGGTCTTC.

This sequence joins TRBV5-1 and TRBJ1-2; D not resolved. V lost 0 bases and J 9 bases, leaving 9 bases between the germline ends. Looked up from germline, CDR1 is SGHRS and CDR2 is YFSETQ. CDR3 length: 12 amino acids. In DNA form, the CDR3 reads TGCGCCAGCAGCTTGGGGTCGGGAAGCTACACCTTC. Protein sequence: CASSLGSGSYTF.